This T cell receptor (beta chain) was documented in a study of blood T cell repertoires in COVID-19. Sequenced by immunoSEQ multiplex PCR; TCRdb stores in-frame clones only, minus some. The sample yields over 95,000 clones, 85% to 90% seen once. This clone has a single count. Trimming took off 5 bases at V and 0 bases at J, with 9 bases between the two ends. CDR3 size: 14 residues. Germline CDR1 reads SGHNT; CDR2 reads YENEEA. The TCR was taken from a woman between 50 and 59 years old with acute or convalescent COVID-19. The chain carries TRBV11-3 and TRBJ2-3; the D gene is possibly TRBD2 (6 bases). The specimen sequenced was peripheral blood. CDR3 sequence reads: CASSPSASTDTQYF. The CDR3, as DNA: TGTGCCAGCAGCCCTAGCGCTAGCACAGATACGCAGTATTTT.